These T cell receptor beta chains were read from a single sample in a study of blood T cell repertoires in COVID-19. Some clones are missing from TCRdb's copy, which holds only in-frame ones; the method was immunoSEQ multiplex PCR. In the table there are 370,000 or so clones, around 84% of which are singletons. The source material was peripheral blood. The origin of the receptors is a human donor with acute or convalescent COVID-19. The donor label of this sample is uncertain. Each CDR3 is given with its conserved first and last residue. D genes are given only for firm matches. Not all rows give a size; the values are once, few, many and, for expanded clones, a class.

v_gene	d_gene	j_gene	abundance	CDR3aa	CDR3nt
TRBV24-1	TRBD2	TRBJ2-5	NA	CATSPKLAGEETQYF	TGTGCCACCAGTCCTAAATTAGCGGGAGAAGAGACCCAGTACTTC
TRBV19	NA	TRBJ1-2	few	CASSIASTYSYGYTF	TGTGCCAGTAGTATAGCGTCCACCTATTCCTATGGCTACACCTTC
TRBV27	NA	TRBJ1-6	NA	CASSSPGYGSPLHF	TGTGCCAGCAGTTCCCCGGGGTATGGGTCACCCCTCCACTTT
TRBV21-1	NA	TRBJ2-5	once	CASSWGDQETQYF	TGTGCCAGCAGTTGGGGAGACCAAGAGACCCAGTACTTC
TRBV6-5	TRBD2	TRBJ2-3	once	CATALVLAGTDTQYF	TGTGCCACTGCCTTGGTTCTAGCGGGAACAGATACGCAGTATTTT
TRBV3-1/TRBV3-2	TRBD1	TRBJ1-1	once	CASSHGVGQAYTEAFF	TGTGCCAGCAGCCACGGGGTGGGACAGGCCTACACTGAAGCTTTCTTT
TRBV19	TRBD1	TRBJ1-5	NA	CASQDGQVNQPQHF	TGTGCCAGCCAAGACGGACAGGTCAATCAGCCCCAGCATTTT
TRBV7-9	TRBD2	TRBJ2-2	NA	CASSAMTSPGELFF	TGTGCCAGCAGCGCCATGACTAGCCCAGGGGAGCTGTTTTTT
TRBV6-5	TRBD1	TRBJ1-2	NA	CASSLISPGQGGGYTF	TGTGCCAGCAGTTTAATCTCTCCGGGACAGGGGGGTGGCTACACCTTC
TRBV30	TRBD2	TRBJ2-1	once	CAFRSVPGGYNEQFF	TGTGCCTTCCGTAGCGTCCCGGGGGGCTACAATGAGCAGTTCTTC
TRBV28	NA	TRBJ2-7	once	CASSLRTTEQYF	TGTGCCAGCAGTTTGCGCACTACCGAGCAGTACTTC
TRBV15	NA	TRBJ1-5	NA	CATSRDFRDTRNQPQHF	TGTGCCACCAGCAGAGATTTCAGGGATACACGCAATCAGCCCCAGCATTTT
TRBV29-1	TRBD1	TRBJ1-2	NA	CSVERDRYGYTF	TGCAGCGTTGAGCGGGACAGATATGGCTACACCTTC
TRBV7-9	NA	TRBJ2-3	NA	CASSLVWARSSTDTQYF	TGTGCCAGCAGCTTAGTTTGGGCAAGATCTAGCACAGATACGCAGTATTTT